This entry describes one TCR beta chain. This clone was seen only once. What antigen it recognizes has not been identified. No clone much larger than this one lies a single base away; base qualities are absent. TCRbeta CDR3 regions were amplified from genomic DNA by means of the immunoSEQ Assay, a bias-controlled multiplex PCR. From the authors' description of their analysis: The number of nucleated cells in each sample was estimated from the amplification of reference gene primers within the assay. To quantify the absolute abundance of each unique TCRbeta CDR3 rearrangement, sequence reads were collapsed and filtered. For each sample, productive Simpson clonality was calculated as the square root of Simpson's diversity index across productive rearrangements. TCRdb mirrors the immuneACCESS table, restricted to in-frame sequences. Some clones are absent from its copies; in checked studies, under half trace to an unresolved V gene, and the reason for the others is unknown. Clone size and V and J calls were adopted from that table, with D and trimming inferred from the DNA. Present in this sample are about 100,000 clones, just under 80% of which were seen just once. Over 30% of the sample is held by the ten biggest clonotypes.

These data originate in a study of blood T cell repertoires in COVID-19 (dated by TCRdb to between 2020 and 2021). Study-level background: Collaborator samples came from the United States, Italy and Spain and covered acute and convalescent phases of COVID-19. The prospective study material was composed of cDNA or gDNA derived from T cells, B-cell-depleted T cells, or PBMCs. Subjects who had been exposed to COVID-19, were actively infected with it, or had recovered from it provided the deeply sampled blood TCRbeta repertoires that made up the dataset. The repertoires were made available in a free public database intended to serve as a resource for research on the immune response to SARS-CoV-2. Samples were obtained from the ongoing ImmuneRACE study (first 160 participants) and from 1,254 subjects provided by 6 global collaborators. Sample metadata almost always included a de-identified subject ID, COVID-19 status, age in years and sex. Where available, HLA class I and class II types were taken from metadata supplied by the sample provider and were not determined by assay-based typing. The study at large found these results: How much clinical and demographic metadata was included differed by source and by participant, and the metadata was provided uncurated.

As encoded in the germline V gene (reference sequence), CDR1 is MNHEY while CDR2 is SMNVEV. The germline V and J ends show losses of 5 bases and 2 bases respectively, and no gene match explains 5 bases of the junction. The CDR3 contains 14 residues, cysteine and phenylalanine counted. Left in the record is the CDR3 DNA by itself, 42 bases read in frame from the first base. Whole blood was collected in K2EDTA tubes by collaborating institutions according to the institutions' own protocols. For TCRbeta analysis, collaborators shipped samples in one of three forms: frozen whole blood, isolated PBMCs, or DNA extracted from either of those sample types.

This TCR was sampled from a man in his sixties or seventies with active or convalescent COVID-19. Recombination joined TRBV27 with TRBJ1-2; 7 nucleotides in the junction match TRBD1. The sequenced sample was peripheral blood. The encoded CDR3 is CASSSNRGNYGYTF. The DNA is TGTGCCAGCAGTAGCAACAGGGGCAACTATGGCTACACCTTC.